A selection of T cell receptor beta chains follows, all from one sample in a study of CD8 T cells in Susac syndrome. In TCRdb, the immunoSEQ multiplex PCR reads were re-called with MiXCR into one record per CDR3 protein. Of under 200,000 distinct CDR3 sequences listed, just under 95% are singletons. Specimen: CD4+ T cells from PBMCs. The receptors here all came from a human donor in good health. Each CDR3 is given with its conserved first and last residue. The order of the fields is V gene, D gene, J gene, clone size, CDR3 protein, CDR3 DNA. D genes are given only for firm matches. Clone size is shown for a subset of rows, as once, few, many or a class of expanded clone.

>TRBV9|TRBD2|TRBJ2-1|-
CASSAAGGGEQFF
TGTGCCAGCAGCGCAGCGGGGGGCGGCGAGCAGTTCTTC
>TRBV7-2|TRBD1|TRBJ1-2|-
CASSPWTGAYGYTF
TGTGCCAGCAGCCCCTGGACAGGGGCCTATGGCTACACCTTC
>TRBV15|-|TRBJ2-5|once
CATSTRGGAETQYF
TGTGCCACCAGCACCAGGGGGGGAGCGGAGACCCAGTACTTC
>TRBV18|-|TRBJ2-5|-
CASSRQTVIQETQYF
TGTGCCAGCTCACGCCAGACAGTAATCCAAGAGACCCAGTACTTC
>TRBV12-3/TRBV12-4|-|TRBJ1-4|-
CASRASTNEKLFF
TGTGCCAGCAGGGCCTCAACTAATGAAAAACTGTTTTTT
>TRBV28|-|TRBJ2-2|-
CASSTPRELFF
TGTGCCAGCAGTACCCCAAGGGAGCTGTTTTTT
>TRBV21-1|-|TRBJ1-2|-
CASSKSDRVQGGYGYTF
TGTGCCAGCAGCAAGTCCGATCGCGTACAGGGAGGCTATGGCTACACCTTC
>TRBV20-1|TRBD2|TRBJ2-5|-
CSADPLSTSGGRAETQYF
TGCAGTGCTGACCCCCTCTCCACTAGCGGGGGCCGTGCAGAGACCCAGTACTTC
>TRBV20-1|-|TRBJ2-1|once
CSAEGPRKWNEQFF
TGCAGTGCTGAGGGACCCCGGAAGTGGAATGAGCAGTTCTTC
>TRBV29-1|-|TRBJ1-4|once
CICSGTNEKLFF
TGCATCTGTTCGGGGACTAATGAAAAACTGTTTTTT
>TRBV4-3|TRBD1|TRBJ2-7|once
CASSQDWDRGLEQYF
TGCGCCAGCAGCCAAGATTGGGACAGGGGGCTCGAGCAGTACTTC
>TRBV27|TRBD1|TRBJ1-6|-
CASSLQGVGTPLHF
TGTGCCAGCAGTCTACAGGGGGTCGGGACACCCCTCCACTTT
>TRBV15|-|TRBJ1-2|-
CATSREVGNYGYTF
TGTGCCACCAGCAGAGAAGTGGGGAACTATGGCTACACCTTC
>TRBV18|-|TRBJ1-3|-
CASSPPSGAQGNTIYF
TGTGCCAGCTCACCACCGTCGGGGGCGCAAGGAAACACCATATATTTT
>TRBV5-1|TRBD1|TRBJ1-1|-
CASRQGQMNTEAFF
TGCGCCAGCAGGCAGGGACAGATGAACACTGAAGCTTTCTTT
>TRBV30|-|TRBJ1-6|-
CARSGTTSDSPLHF
TGTGCCCGATCCGGGACTACCTCAGATTCACCCCTCCACTTT
>TRBV7-2|-|TRBJ1-2|once
CASSAGATNYGYTF
TGTGCCAGCAGCGCCGGGGCCACTAACTATGGCTACACCTTC
>TRBV27|-|TRBJ2-4|once
CASSLTGKNIQYF
TGTGCCAGCAGTTTAACAGGGAAAAACATTCAGTACTTC
>TRBV29-1|TRBD1|TRBJ2-1|-
CSVDRQGMMNEQFF
TGCAGCGTTGATAGACAGGGCATGATGAATGAGCAGTTCTTC
>TRBV12-3/TRBV12-4|TRBD2|TRBJ2-5|-
CASRLAGAKETQYF
TGTGCCAGCAGGCTAGCGGGGGCTAAAGAGACCCAGTACTTC
>TRBV20-1|TRBD2|TRBJ2-7|-
CSTLAGTSSEQYF
TGCAGTACACTCGCCGGGACTAGTTCCGAGCAGTACTTC
>TRBV5-4|-|TRBJ1-1|-
CASSLYGGEAFF
TGTGCCAGCAGCTTGTATGGGGGTGAAGCTTTCTTT
>TRBV29-1|-|TRBJ2-3|-
CSVIEGGTDTQYF
TGCAGCGTGATAGAGGGGGGCACAGATACGCAGTATTTT
>TRBV2|-|TRBJ2-5|-
CASSPSGVGETQYF
TGTGCCAGCAGTCCTTCGGGGGTTGGGGAGACCCAGTACTTC
>TRBV5-4|TRBD1|TRBJ2-7|-
CASSTGQGAPYEQYF
TGTGCCAGCAGCACTGGACAGGGGGCACCCTACGAGCAGTACTTC